This T cell receptor (beta chain) was identified during a study of blood T cells in healthy people across ages. Using a J-beta primer mix together with a sample-barcoded 5' primer, a second PCR was run for about 6 to 12 cycles. MiXCR, applied by TCRdb to the 5' RACE reads, yields one record per CDR3 protein. The sample lists fewer than 2 million distinct CDR3 sequences; 35% to 50% were seen once. The CDR3 is made up of 15 amino acids. The V end lost 4 bases, the J end lost 0 bases, and 13 bases lay between the germline ends. Per germline, CDR1 SGHAT and CDR2 FQNNGV. This clonotype was observed at least ten times.

Specimen: blood. The chain recombines TRBV11-2 with TRBJ2-7; possibly TRBD1 or TRBD2 for D (5 bases each). This TCR was recovered from a human donor in good health. CDR3 nucleotides: TGTGCCAGCAGCTCTCAGGGAGATTCCTCCTACGAGCAGTACTTC. Translated: CASSSQGDSSYEQYF.